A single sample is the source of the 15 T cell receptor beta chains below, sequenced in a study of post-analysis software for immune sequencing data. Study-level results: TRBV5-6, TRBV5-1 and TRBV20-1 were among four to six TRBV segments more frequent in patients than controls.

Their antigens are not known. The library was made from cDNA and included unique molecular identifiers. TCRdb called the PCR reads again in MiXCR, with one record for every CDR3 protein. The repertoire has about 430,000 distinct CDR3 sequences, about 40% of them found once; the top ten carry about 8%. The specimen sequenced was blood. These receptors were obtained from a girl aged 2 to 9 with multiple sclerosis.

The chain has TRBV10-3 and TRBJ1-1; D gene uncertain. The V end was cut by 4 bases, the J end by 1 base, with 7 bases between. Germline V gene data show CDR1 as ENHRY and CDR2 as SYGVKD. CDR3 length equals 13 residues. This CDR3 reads CAISGDSNTEAFF. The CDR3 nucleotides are TGTGCCATCAGTGGAGACTCGAACACTGAAGCTTTCTTT.

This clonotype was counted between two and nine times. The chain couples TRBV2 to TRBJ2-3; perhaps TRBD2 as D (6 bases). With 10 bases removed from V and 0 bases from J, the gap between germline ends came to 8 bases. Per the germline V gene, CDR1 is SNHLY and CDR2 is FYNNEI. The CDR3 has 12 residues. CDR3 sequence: CATGTSTDTQYF. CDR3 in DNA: TGTGCCACCGGGACTAGCACAGATACGCAGTATTTT. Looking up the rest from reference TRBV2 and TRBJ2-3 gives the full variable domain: EPEVTQTPSHQVTQMGQEVILRCVPISNHLYFYWYRQILGQKVEFLVSFYNNEISEKSEIFDDQFSVERPDGSNFTLKIRSTKLEDSAMYFCATGTSTDTQYFGPGTRLTVL.

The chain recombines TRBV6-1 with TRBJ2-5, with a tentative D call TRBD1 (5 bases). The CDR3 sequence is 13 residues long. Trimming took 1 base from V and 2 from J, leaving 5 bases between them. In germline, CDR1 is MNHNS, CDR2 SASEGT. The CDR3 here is CASSEGQQETQYF. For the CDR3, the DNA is TGTGCCAGCAGTGAAGGACAGCAAGAGACCCAGTACTTC.

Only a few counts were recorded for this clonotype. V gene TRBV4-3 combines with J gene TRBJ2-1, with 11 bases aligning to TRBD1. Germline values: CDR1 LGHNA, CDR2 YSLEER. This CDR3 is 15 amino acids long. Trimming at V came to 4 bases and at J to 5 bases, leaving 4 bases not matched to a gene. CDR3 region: CASSPDRGLNNEQFF. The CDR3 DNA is TGCGCCAGCAGCCCGGACAGGGGGCTGAACAATGAGCAGTTCTTC.

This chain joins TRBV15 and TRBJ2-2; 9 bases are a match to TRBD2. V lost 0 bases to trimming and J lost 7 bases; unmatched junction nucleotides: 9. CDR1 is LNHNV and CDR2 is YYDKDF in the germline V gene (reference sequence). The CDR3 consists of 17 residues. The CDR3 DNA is TGTGCCACCAGCAGAGACCTTAGCGGGAGAAGTAGCGGGGAGCTGTTTTTT. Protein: CATSRDLSGRSSGELFF.

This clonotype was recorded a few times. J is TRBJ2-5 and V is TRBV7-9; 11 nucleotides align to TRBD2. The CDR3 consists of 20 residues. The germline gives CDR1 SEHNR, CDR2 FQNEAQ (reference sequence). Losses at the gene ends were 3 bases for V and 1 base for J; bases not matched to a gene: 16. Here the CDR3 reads CASSFPPTPGTSGAQETQYF. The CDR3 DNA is TGTGCCAGCAGCTTCCCTCCTACTCCCGGGACTAGCGGAGCCCAAGAGACCCAGTACTTC.

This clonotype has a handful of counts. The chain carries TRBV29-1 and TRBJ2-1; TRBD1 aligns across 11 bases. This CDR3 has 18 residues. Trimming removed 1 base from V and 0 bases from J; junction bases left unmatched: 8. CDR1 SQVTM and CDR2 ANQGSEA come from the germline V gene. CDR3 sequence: CSVEGGTGGLSSYNEQFF. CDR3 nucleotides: TGCAGCGTTGAAGGGGGGACAGGGGGGTTAAGCTCCTACAATGAGCAGTTCTTC.

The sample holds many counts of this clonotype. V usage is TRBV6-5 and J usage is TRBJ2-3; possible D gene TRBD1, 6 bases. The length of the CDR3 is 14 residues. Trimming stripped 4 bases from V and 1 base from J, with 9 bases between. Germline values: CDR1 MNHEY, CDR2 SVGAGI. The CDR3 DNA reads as TGTGCCAGCAGTTCTAGGACAGGCACAGATACGCAGTATTTT. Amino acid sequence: CASSSRTGTDTQYF.

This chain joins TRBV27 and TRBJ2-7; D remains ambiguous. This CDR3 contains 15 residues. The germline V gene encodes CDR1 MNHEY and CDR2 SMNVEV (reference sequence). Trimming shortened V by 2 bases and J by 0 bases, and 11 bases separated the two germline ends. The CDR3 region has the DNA TGTGCCAGCAGTTTAGCGGCCGGGCCCTCCTACGAGCAGTACTTC. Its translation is CASSLAAGPSYEQYF.

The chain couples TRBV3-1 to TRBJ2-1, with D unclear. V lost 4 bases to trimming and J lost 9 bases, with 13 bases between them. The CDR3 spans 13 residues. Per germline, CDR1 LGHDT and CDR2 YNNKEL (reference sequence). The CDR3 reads CASSLRASGEQFF. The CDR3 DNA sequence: TGTGCCAGCAGCCTCCGGGCTTCGGGTGAGCAGTTCTTC.

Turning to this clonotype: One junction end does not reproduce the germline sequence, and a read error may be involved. The CDR3 spells CRARGDSYEQYF. The DNA of the CDR3 is TGCAGGGCTAGGGGGGACAGCTACGAGCAGTACTTC. This chain joins TRBV20-1 and TRBJ2-7, with D perhaps matching TRBD1 (7 bases). The CDR3 contains 12 residues. CDR1 DFQATT and CDR2 SNEGSKA come from the germline V gene (reference sequence).

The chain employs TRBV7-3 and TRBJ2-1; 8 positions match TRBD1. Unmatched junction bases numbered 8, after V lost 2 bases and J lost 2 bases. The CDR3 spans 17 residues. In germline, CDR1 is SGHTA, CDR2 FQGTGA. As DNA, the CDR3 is TGTGCCAGCAGCTTAGGACAGGGTGGTACGGCCTACAATGAGCAGTTCTTC. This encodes CASSLGQGGTAYNEQFF.

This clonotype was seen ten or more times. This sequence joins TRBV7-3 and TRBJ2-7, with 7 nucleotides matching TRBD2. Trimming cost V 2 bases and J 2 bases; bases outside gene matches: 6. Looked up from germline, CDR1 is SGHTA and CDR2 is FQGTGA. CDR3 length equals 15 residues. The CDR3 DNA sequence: TGTGCCAGCAGCTTACTGGCTAGCGGAACCTACGAGCAGTACTTC. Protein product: CASSLLASGTYEQYF.

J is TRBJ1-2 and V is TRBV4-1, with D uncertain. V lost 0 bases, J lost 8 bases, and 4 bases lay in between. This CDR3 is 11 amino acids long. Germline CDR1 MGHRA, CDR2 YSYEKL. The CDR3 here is CASSQDRGYTF. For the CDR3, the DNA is TGCGCCAGCAGCCAAGACCGGGGCTACACCTTC.

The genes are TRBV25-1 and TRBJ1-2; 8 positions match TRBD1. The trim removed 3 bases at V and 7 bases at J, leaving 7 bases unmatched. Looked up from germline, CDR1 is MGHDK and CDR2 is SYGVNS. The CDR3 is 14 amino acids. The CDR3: CASSERTGRAGYTF. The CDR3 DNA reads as TGTGCCAGCAGTGAGAGGACAGGGCGAGCTGGCTACACCTTC.